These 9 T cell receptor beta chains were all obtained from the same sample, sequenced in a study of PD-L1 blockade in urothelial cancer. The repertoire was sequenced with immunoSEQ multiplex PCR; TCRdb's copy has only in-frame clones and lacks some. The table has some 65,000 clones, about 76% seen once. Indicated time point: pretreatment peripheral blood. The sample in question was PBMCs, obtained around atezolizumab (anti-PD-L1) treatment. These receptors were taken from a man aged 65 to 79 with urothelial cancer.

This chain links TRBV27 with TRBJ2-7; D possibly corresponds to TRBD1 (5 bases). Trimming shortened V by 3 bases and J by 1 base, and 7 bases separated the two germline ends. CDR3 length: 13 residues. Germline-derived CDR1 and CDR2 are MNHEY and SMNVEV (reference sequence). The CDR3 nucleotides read TGTGCCAGCAGTTTGGGGCAGTCCTACGAGCAGTACTTC. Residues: CASSLGQSYEQYF.

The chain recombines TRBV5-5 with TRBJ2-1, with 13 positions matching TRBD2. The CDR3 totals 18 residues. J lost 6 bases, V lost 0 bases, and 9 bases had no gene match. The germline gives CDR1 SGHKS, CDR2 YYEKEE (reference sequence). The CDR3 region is CASSLATSGRAIGNEQFF. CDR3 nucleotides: TGTGCCAGCAGCTTGGCAACTAGCGGGAGGGCCATAGGCAATGAGCAGTTCTTC.

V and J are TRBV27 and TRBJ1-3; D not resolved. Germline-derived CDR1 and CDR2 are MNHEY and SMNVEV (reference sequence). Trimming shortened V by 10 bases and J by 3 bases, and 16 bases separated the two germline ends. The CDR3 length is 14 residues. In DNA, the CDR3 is TGTGCCAACATGAACTGGAGGAGTGGAAACACCATATATTTT. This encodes CANMNWRSGNTIYF.

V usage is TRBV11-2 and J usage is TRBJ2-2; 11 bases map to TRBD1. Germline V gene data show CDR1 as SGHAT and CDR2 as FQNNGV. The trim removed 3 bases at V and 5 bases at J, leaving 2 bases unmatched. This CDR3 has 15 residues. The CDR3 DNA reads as TGTGCCAGCAGCTTGGACAGGGGGCAAACCGGGGAGCTGTTTTTT. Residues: CASSLDRGQTGELFF.

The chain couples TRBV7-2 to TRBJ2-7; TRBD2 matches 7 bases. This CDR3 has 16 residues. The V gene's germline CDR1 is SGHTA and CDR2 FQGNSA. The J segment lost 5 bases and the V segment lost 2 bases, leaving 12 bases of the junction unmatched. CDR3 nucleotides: TGTGCCAGCAGCTTACGTGGTGGGAGGGCCACGAACGAGCAGTACTTC. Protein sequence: CASSLRGGRATNEQYF.

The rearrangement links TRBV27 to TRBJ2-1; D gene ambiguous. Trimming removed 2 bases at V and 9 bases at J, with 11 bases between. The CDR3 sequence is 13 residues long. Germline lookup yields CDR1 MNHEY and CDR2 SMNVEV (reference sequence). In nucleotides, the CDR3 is TGTGCCAGCAGTTTAATTGTTAGAAGTGAGCAGTTCTTC. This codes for CASSLIVRSEQFF.

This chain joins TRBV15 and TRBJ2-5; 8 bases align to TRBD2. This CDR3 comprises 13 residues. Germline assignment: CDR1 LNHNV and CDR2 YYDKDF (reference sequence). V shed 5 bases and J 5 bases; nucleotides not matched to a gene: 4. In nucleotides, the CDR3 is TGTGCCACCAGCGGTCGCGGGGGGGAGACCCAGTACTTC. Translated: CATSGRGGETQYF.

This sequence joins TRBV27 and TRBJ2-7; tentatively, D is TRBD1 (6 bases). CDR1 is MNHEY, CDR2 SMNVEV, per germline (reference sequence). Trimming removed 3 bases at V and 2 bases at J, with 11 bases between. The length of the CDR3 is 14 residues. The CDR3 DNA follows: TGTGCCAGCAGTTTCACAGGGCTTCCCTACGAGCAGTACTTC. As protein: CASSFTGLPYEQYF.

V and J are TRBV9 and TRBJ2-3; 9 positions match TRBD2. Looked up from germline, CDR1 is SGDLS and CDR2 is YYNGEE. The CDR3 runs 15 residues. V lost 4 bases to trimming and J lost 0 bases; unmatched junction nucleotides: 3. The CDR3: CASSPREGSTDTQYF. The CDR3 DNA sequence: TGTGCCAGCAGCCCGCGGGAGGGGAGCACAGATACGCAGTATTTT.